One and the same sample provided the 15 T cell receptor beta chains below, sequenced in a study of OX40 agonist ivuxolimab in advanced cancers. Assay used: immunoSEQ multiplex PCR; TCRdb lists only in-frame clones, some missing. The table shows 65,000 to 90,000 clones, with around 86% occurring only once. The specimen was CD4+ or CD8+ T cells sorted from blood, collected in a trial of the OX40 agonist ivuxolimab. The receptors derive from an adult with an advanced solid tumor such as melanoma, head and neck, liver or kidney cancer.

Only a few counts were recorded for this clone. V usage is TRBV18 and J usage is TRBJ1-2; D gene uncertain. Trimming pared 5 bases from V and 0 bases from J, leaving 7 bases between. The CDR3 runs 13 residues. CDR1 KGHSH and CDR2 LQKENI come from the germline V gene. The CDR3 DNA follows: TGTGCCAGCTCAGATACTTCTAACTATGGCTACACCTTC. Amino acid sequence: CASSDTSNYGYTF.

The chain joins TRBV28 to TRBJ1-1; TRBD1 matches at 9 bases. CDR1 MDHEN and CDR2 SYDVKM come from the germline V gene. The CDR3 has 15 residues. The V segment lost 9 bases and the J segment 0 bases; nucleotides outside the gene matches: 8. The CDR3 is CASSGGQGMNTEAFF. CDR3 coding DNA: TGTGCCAGTTCGGGGGGACAGGGAATGAACACTGAAGCTTTCTTT.

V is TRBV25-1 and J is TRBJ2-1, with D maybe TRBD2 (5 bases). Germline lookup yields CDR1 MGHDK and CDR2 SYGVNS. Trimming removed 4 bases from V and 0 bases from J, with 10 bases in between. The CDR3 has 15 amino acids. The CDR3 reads CASSGPGSSYNEQFF. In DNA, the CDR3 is TGTGCCAGCAGTGGTCCGGGGAGCTCCTACAATGAGCAGTTCTTC.

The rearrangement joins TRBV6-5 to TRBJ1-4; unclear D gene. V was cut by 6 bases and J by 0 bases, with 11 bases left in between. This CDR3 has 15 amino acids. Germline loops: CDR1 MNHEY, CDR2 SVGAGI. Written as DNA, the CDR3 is TGTGCCAGCAGACGCCGACTTGCAACTAATGAAAAACTGTTTTTT. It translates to CASRRRLATNEKLFF.

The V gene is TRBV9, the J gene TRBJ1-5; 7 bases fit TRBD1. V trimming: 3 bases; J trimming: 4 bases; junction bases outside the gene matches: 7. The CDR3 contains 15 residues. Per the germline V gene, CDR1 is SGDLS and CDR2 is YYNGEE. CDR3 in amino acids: CASSGPGQLNQPQHF. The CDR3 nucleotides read TGTGCCAGCAGCGGTCCGGGACAGCTTAATCAGCCCCAGCATTTT.

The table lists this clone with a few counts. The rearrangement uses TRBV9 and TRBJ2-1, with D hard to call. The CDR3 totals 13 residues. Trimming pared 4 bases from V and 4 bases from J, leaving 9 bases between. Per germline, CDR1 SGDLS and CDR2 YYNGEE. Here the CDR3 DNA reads TGTGCCAGCAGCTCCCAGGTATACAATGAGCAGTTCTTC. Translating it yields CASSSQVYNEQFF.

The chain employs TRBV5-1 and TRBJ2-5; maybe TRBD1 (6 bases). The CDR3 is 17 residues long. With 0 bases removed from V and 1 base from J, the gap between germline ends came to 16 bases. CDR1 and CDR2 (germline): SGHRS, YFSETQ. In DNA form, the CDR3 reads TGCGCCAGCAGCTTGGCGCCTCAGGGGACCCCCCAAGAGACCCAGTACTTC. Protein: CASSLAPQGTPQETQYF. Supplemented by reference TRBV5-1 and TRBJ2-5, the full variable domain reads KAGVTQTPRYLIKTRGQQVTLSCSPISGHRSVSWYQQTPGQGLQFLFEYFSETQRNKGNFPGRFSGRQFSNSRSEMNVSTLELGDSALYLCASSLAPQGTPQETQYFGPGTRLLVL.

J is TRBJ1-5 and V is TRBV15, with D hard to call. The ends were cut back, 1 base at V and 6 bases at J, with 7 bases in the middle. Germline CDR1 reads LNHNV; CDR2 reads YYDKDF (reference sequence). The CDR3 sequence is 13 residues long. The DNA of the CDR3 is TGTGCCACCAGCAGAGTAGCGGGTCAGCCCCAGCATTTT. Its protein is CATSRVAGQPQHF.

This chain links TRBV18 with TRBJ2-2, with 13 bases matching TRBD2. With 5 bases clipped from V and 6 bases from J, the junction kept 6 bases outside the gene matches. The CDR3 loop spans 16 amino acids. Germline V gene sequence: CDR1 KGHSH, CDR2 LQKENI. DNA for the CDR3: TGTGCCAGCTCATCCCGGACTAGCGGGAGTGCCGGGGAGCTGTTTTTT. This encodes CASSSRTSGSAGELFF.

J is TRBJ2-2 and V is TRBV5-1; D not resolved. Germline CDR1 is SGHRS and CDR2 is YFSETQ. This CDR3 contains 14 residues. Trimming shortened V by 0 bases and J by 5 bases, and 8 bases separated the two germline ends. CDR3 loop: CASSLVGSTGELFF. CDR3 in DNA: TGCGCCAGCAGCTTGGTCGGTAGTACCGGGGAGCTGTTTTTT.

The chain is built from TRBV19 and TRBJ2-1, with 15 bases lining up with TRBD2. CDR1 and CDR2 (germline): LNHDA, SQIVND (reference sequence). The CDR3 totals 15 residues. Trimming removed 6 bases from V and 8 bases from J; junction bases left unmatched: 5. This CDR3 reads CASRLRTSGGDEQFF. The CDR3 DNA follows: TGTGCCAGTAGACTACGGACTAGCGGGGGGGATGAGCAGTTCTTC.

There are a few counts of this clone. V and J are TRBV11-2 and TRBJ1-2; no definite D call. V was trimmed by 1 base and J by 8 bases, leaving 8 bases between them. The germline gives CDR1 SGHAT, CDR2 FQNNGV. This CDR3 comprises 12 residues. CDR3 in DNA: TGTGCCAGCAGCTTAGGGGTAGGCGGCTACACCTTC. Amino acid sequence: CASSLGVGGYTF. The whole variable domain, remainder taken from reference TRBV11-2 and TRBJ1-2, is EAGVAQSPRYKIIEKRQSVAFWCNPISGHATLYWYQQILGQGPKLLIQFQNNGVVDDSQLPKDRFSAERLKGVDSTLKIQPAKLEDSAVYLCASSLGVGGYTFGSGTRLTVV.

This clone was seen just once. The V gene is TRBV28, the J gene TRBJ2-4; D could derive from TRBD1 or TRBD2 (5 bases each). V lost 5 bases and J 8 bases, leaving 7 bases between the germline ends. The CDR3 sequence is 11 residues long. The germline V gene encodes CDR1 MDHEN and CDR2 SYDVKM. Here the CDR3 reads CASSRGDIQYF. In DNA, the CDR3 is TGTGCCAGCAGTCGAGGGGACATTCAGTACTTC.

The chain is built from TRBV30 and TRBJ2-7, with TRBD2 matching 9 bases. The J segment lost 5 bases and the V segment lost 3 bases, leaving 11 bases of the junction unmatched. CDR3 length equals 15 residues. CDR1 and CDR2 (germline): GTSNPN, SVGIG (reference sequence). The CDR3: CAWRFPGTSSHEQYF. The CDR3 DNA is TGTGCCTGGAGGTTTCCCGGGACTAGCTCGCACGAGCAGTACTTC.

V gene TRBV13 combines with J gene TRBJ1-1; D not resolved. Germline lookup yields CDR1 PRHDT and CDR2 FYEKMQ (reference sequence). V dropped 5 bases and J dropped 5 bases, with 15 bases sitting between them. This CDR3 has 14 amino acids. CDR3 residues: CASSGAGFGTEAFF. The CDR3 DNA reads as TGTGCCAGCAGCGGTGCGGGGTTTGGAACTGAAGCTTTCTTT.